This entry describes one T cell receptor beta chain. Its target is not known. These data belong to a study of CD8+CD57+ T cells in acquired aplastic anemia. Study-level background: On average, sorted CD4+ and CD8+ cells gave approximately 3.1 ug of DNA. The study's findings and limits: Patients and controls turned out to have roughly 29 CD8+ CDR3 sequences in common.

The CDR3 consists of 16 residues. The V gene's germline CDR1 is SGHRS and CDR2 YFSETQ. V was trimmed by 0 bases and J by 4 bases, leaving 16 bases between them. Genomic DNA was employed as the template in profiling TCR beta VDJ and CDR3. Using its own MiXCR run on the reads, TCRdb lists one record per CDR3 protein. The table has 150,000 to 200,000 distinct CDR3 sequences, roughly 43% seen once. Individuals selected for sequencing had exhibited CD8+CD57+ cell expansion on flow cytometry. Sequencing used sorted CD4+, CD8+, or CD8+CD57+ T cells (not recorded which) from PBMCs. The chain carries TRBV5-1 and TRBJ1-2; D call uncertain. This clonotype originated in a human donor with aplastic anemia. In DNA, the CDR3 is TGCGCCAGCAGCTTGGCCACGGGTGCCCTCCCCTATGGCTACACCTTC. Residues: CASSLATGALPYGYTF.